Listed below are T cell receptor beta chains from one sample, sequenced in a study of CD8 T cells in ankylosing spondylitis. TCRdb reprocessed the 5' RACE reads via MiXCR and lists one record per CDR3 protein. The profile covers around 99,000 distinct CDR3 sequences, with about 8.1% appearing a single time and over 4.5% taken by the ten largest. Source material: blood, either unsorted or a sorted T cell fraction (not recorded which). Receptor source: a male donor with ankylosing spondylitis or in good health (not recorded which). Each CDR3 is given with its conserved first and last residue. The order of the fields is J gene, V gene, D gene, clone size, CDR3 DNA, CDR3 protein. The D gene is left open where the match is weak. Size is stated for part of the rows, as once, few or many counts, or as a class when the clone is expanded.

J gene: TRBJ2-1
V gene: TRBV5-1
D gene: TRBD2
clone size: -
CDR3 DNA: TGCGCCAGCAGCTTGGCCTGGAGCGGGGGAGATAATGAGCAGTTCTTC
CDR3 protein: CASSLAWSGGDNEQFF

J gene: TRBJ2-5
V gene: TRBV29-1
D gene: -
clone size: -
CDR3 DNA: TGCAGCGTCGCGGGTCTCGCAGAGACCCAGTACTTC
CDR3 protein: CSVAGLAETQYF

J gene: TRBJ1-2
V gene: TRBV20-1
D gene: -
clone size: many
CDR3 DNA: TGCAGTGCTACCCCGGACACAGGCGGTGGCTATGGCTACACCTTC
CDR3 protein: CSATPDTGGGYGYTF

J gene: TRBJ2-2
V gene: TRBV7-3
D gene: TRBD1
clone size: -
CDR3 DNA: TGTGCCAGCAGCTCGGGACAGATCGCGAACACCGGGGAGCTGTTTTTT
CDR3 protein: CASSSGQIANTGELFF

J gene: TRBJ2-2
V gene: TRBV9
D gene: -
clone size: many
CDR3 DNA: TGTGCCAGCAGCGTAGCTGCCCTAGGCCAAGCCGGGGAGCTGTTTTTT
CDR3 protein: CASSVAALGQAGELFF

J gene: TRBJ1-2
V gene: TRBV27
D gene: TRBD1
clone size: -
CDR3 DNA: TGTGCCAGCAGCCCCAGGGGGCCCGGTGGCTACACCTTC
CDR3 protein: CASSPRGPGGYTF

J gene: TRBJ2-7
V gene: TRBV20-1
D gene: -
clone size: few
CDR3 DNA: TGCAGTGCTAGAGATCGGGCGGTCTACGAGCAGTACTTC
CDR3 protein: CSARDRAVYEQYF

J gene: TRBJ1-1
V gene: TRBV20-1
D gene: TRBD1
clone size: many
CDR3 DNA: TGCAGTGCAAGGGGGCGGGTTGGGAACACTGAAGCTTTCTTT
CDR3 protein: CSARGRVGNTEAFF

J gene: TRBJ1-6
V gene: TRBV5-1
D gene: -
clone size: many
CDR3 DNA: TGCGCCAGCAGCTGGATCCCGGGTAATTCACCCCTCCACTTT
CDR3 protein: CASSWIPGNSPLHF

J gene: TRBJ1-1
V gene: TRBV5-4
D gene: -
clone size: -
CDR3 DNA: TGTGCCATTGTAGGGTATTTAGGCACTGAAGCTTTCTTT
CDR3 protein: CAIVGYLGTEAFF

J gene: TRBJ2-1
V gene: TRBV7-3
D gene: -
clone size: many
CDR3 DNA: TGTGCCAGCAGCCCCAGGACTGCGGGGCCCTACAATGAGCAGTTCTTC
CDR3 protein: CASSPRTAGPYNEQFF

J gene: TRBJ1-1
V gene: TRBV21-1
D gene: -
clone size: few
CDR3 DNA: TGTGCCAGCAGCACCCCCCCCGGGGCAGGGGTGATGAACACTGAAGCTTTCTTT
CDR3 protein: CASSTPPGAGVMNTEAFF

J gene: TRBJ1-6
V gene: TRBV13
D gene: -
clone size: many
CDR3 DNA: TGTGCCAGCAGCTTAAGGGTAACGGGGAATTCACCCCTCCACTTT
CDR3 protein: CASSLRVTGNSPLHF

J gene: TRBJ2-5
V gene: TRBV28
D gene: TRBD1
clone size: few
CDR3 DNA: TGTGCCAGCACAAACAGGGGGCTTGGGGAAGAGACCCAGTACTTC
CDR3 protein: CASTNRGLGEETQYF

J gene: TRBJ2-7
V gene: TRBV20-1
D gene: -
clone size: many
CDR3 DNA: TGCAGTAGCTTCTCAGAGGGCTCCTACGAGCAGTACTTC
CDR3 protein: CSSFSEGSYEQYF

J gene: TRBJ1-5
V gene: TRBV6-6
D gene: -
clone size: many
CDR3 DNA: TGTGCCAGCAATCACAGGGCAGGCCAGCCCCAGCATTTT
CDR3 protein: CASNHRAGQPQHF

J gene: TRBJ2-3
V gene: TRBV20-1
D gene: TRBD1
clone size: many
CDR3 DNA: TGCAGTGCTAGTTGGGACAGGGGGCTCGTTGGTACGCAGTATTTT
CDR3 protein: CSASWDRGLVGTQYF